In its sample, the clone carrying this T cell receptor (beta chain) was seen once. These data come from a study of blood T cell repertoires in COVID-19. Study context: Sample material is recorded as cDNA or gDNA derived from T cells, B-cell-depleted T cells, or PBMCs.

Germline V gives CDR1 MNHNY, CDR2 SVGAGI (reference sequence). Trimming at V came to 5 bases and at J to 5 bases, leaving 10 bases not matched to a gene. The CDR3 runs 15 residues. Residents of about two dozen US areas, aged roughly 18 to 89 years, made up the participants. Participants had their cohort set by participant-reported clinical history. Symptom resolution, clearance, or two negative PCRs marked the recovered donors of Cohort 3. TCRdb's copy holds only in-frame clones and misses some; the assay was immunoSEQ multiplex PCR. The data hold 200,000 to 250,000 clones, with more than 70% observed a single time.

The rearrangement links TRBV6-6 to TRBJ2-5; 8 bases line up with TRBD2. Sequencing was carried out using PBMCs or T cells enriched from blood (not recorded which). This clonotype originated in a woman between 45 and 65 years old who had recovered from COVID-19. The CDR3 nucleotides are TGTGCCAGCAGTATGCAGCGGGGGTGGGATGAGACCCAGTACTTC. Translation: CASSMQRGWDETQYF.